The TCR beta chain under discussion was sequenced for a study of control samples from healthy donors and cancer patients. The length of the CDR3 is 14 residues. CDR1 and CDR2 from the germline V gene are LGHNA and YNFKEQ. V shed 3 bases and J shed 0 bases, with 8 bases lying between them. Data came from immunoSEQ multiplex PCR; TCRdb stores just in-frame clones and leaves some out. The sample has about 170,000 clones; 80% to 95% are singletons. The chain joins TRBV4-2 to TRBJ1-1, with TRBD1 as a possible D gene (5 bases). The receptor comes from a woman between 35 and 50 years old in good health. Sequenced material: blood. The CDR3 coding sequence is TGTGCCAGCAGCCAGGGGACCATGAACACTGAAGCTTTCTTT. It encodes CASSQGTMNTEAFF.